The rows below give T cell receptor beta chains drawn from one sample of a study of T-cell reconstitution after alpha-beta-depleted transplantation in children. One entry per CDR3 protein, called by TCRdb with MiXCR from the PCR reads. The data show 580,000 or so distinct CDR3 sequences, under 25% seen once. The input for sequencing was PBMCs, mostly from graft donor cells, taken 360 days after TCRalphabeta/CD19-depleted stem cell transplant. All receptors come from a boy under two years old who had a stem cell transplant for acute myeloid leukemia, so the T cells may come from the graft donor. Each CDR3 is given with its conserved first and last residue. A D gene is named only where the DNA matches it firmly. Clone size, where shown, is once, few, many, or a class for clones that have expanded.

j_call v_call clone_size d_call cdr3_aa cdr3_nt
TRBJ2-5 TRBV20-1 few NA CSATDRKLQETQYF TGCAGTGCTACGGACAGAAAACTTCAAGAGACCCAGTACTTC
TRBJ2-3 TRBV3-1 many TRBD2 CASSPLVGAGGPRDTQYF TGTGCCAGCAGCCCCCTAGTGGGAGCGGGGGGGCCACGAGATACGCAGTATTTT
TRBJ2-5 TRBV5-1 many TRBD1 CASSLFSGGIQETQYF TGCGCCAGCAGCTTGTTTTCAGGGGGAATCCAAGAGACCCAGTACTTC
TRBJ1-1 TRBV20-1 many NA CSARDSRGHTEAFF TGCAGTGCTAGAGATAGCAGGGGACACACTGAAGCTTTCTTT
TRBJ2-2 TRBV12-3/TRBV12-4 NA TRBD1 CASSLTRDRNTGELFF TGTGCCAGCAGTCTCACCCGGGACAGGAACACCGGGGAGCTGTTTTTT
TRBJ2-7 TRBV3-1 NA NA CASSQDRGGPSYEQYF TGTGCCAGCAGCCAAGACAGGGGGGGGCCCTCCTACGAGCAGTACTTC
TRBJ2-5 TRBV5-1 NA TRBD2 CASSTVAGQETQYF TGCGCCAGCAGCACCGTAGCGGGCCAAGAGACCCAGTACTTC
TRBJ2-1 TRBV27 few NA CASSAGTSYNEQFF TGTGCCAGCAGCGCTGGGACTTCCTACAATGAGCAGTTCTTC
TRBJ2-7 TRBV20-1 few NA CSATRQRSYEQYF TGCAGTGCCACCCGACAGCGATCCTACGAGCAGTACTTC
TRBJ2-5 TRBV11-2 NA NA CASSSRPETAEETQYF TGTGCCAGCAGCTCAAGACCGGAGACAGCCGAAGAGACCCAGTACTTC
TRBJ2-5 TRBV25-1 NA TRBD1 CASSESGRGTLQETQYF TGTGCCAGCAGTGAATCGGGCAGGGGGACCCTCCAAGAGACCCAGTACTTC
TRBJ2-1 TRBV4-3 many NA CASSQAGQRGQGSYNEQFF TGCGCCAGCAGCCAAGCAGGGCAACGGGGTCAGGGCTCCTACAATGAGCAGTTCTTC
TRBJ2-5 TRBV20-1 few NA CSARRGGDGETQYF TGCAGTGCTCGACGTGGAGGGGACGGGGAGACCCAGTACTTC
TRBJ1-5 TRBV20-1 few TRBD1 CSALGQENQPQHF TGCAGTGCTCTCGGACAGGAGAATCAGCCCCAGCATTTT
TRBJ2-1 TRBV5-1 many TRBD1 CASSWDRGTYNEQFF TGCGCCAGCAGCTGGGACAGGGGAACCTACAATGAGCAGTTCTTC
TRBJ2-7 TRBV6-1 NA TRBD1 CASSRGQGLYEQYF TGTGCCAGCAGCCGAGGACAGGGGCTCTACGAGCAGTACTTC
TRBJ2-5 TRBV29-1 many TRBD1 CSVEGQGEETQYF TGCAGCGTTGAAGGACAGGGGGAAGAGACCCAGTACTTC
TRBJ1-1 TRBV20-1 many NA CSAFQNTEAFF TGCAGTGCTTTCCAGAACACTGAAGCTTTCTTT
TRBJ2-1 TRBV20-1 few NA CSARGQGFYNEQFF TGCAGTGCTAGAGGTCAGGGTTTCTACAATGAGCAGTTCTTC
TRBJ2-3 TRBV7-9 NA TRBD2 CASSDRGLAGYADTQYF TGTGCCAGCAGCGACCGGGGACTAGCGGGGTATGCAGATACGCAGTATTTT
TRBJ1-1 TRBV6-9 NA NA CTSSYDPVGTEAFF TGTACCAGCAGTTACGACCCGGTTGGTACTGAAGCTTTCTTT
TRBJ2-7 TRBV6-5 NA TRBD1 CASSYWRGTENYEQYF TGTGCCAGCAGTTACTGGCGAGGGACAGAAAACTACGAGCAGTACTTC
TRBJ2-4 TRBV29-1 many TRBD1 CSVSGQENIQYF TGCAGCGTTTCGGGACAGGAGAACATTCAGTACTTC
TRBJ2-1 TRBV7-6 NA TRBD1 CASSTWTGSYNEQFF TGTGCCAGCAGCACCTGGACAGGTTCCTACAATGAGCAGTTCTTC